The 27 T cell receptor beta chains given below trace back to one sample, sequenced in a study of long-term antiretroviral therapy in people with HIV. The assay used was immunoSEQ (version v3.0), run at survey level. Generated by immunoSEQ multiplex PCR, the TCRdb table keeps only in-frame clones and is missing some. This table has around 16,000 clones, about 95% appearing once. The input for sequencing was unsorted PBMCs, taken approximately 6.4 years after starting antiretroviral therapy. These TCRs come from a woman between 50 and 59 years old with HIV.

This clone was observed once. J is TRBJ2-1 and V is TRBV11-3, with 7 bases matching TRBD1. The V and J ends lost 5 bases and 6 bases, in that order; junction bases with no gene match: 4. CDR1 is SGHNT, CDR2 YENEEA, per germline. CDR3 size: 13 residues. The CDR3 reads CASSPGTVNEQFF. DNA of the CDR3: TGTGCCAGCAGCCCCGGGACAGTCAATGAGCAGTTCTTC.

The chain couples TRBV13 to TRBJ2-3; unclear D gene. CDR1 and CDR2 (germline): PRHDT, FYEKMQ (reference sequence). CDR3 length: 13 residues. Trimming left V 7 bases short and J 0 bases short, with 8 bases between. CDR3 region: CASMSGSTDTQYF. CDR3 DNA: TGTGCCAGCATGTCGGGTAGCACAGATACGCAGTATTTT.

The rearrangement uses TRBV7-9 and TRBJ1-1, with a weak D call TRBD1 (6 bases). The CDR3 consists of 14 residues. Per the germline V gene, CDR1 is SEHNR and CDR2 is FQNEAQ (reference sequence). Between the trimmed V and J ends, which lost 3 bases and 4 bases, there was a span of 12 bases. CDR3 DNA sequence: TGTGCCAGCAGCTTCGGGGGCAGGGGCACTGAAGCTTTCTTT. Translated, it gives CASSFGGRGTEAFF.

This chain connects TRBV7-9 to TRBJ2-7, with D perhaps TRBD2 (6 bases). Germline V CDR1 and CDR2: SEHNR, FQNEAQ (reference sequence). The CDR3 totals 16 residues. The V end was cut by 0 bases, the J end by 0 bases, with 12 bases between. This CDR3 is CASSLAQGLFSYEQYF. CDR3 bases: TGTGCCAGCAGCTTAGCCCAGGGACTTTTCTCCTACGAGCAGTACTTC.

CDR3 DNA sequence: TGTGCCAGCAGCTTAGCGCAGTCCGGGGCCAACGTCCTGACTTTC. Translated, it gives CASSLAQSGANVLTF. This chain connects TRBV7-2 to TRBJ2-6; D is ambiguous. CDR1 is SGHTA and CDR2 is FQGNSA in the germline V gene. V lost 0 bases and J lost 4, with 7 bases in between. This CDR3 contains 15 residues.

The V and J genes are TRBV5-6 and TRBJ2-1; 7 positions agree with TRBD2. This CDR3 comprises 16 residues. The ends lost 1 base at V and 6 bases at J; junction bases unmatched: 10. Germline CDR1 and CDR2: SGHDT and YYEEEE. The CDR3 coding sequence is TGTGCCAGCAGCTTGTCAGGAACGGGAGGTTCCAATGAGCAGTTCTTC. Translated, it gives CASSLSGTGGSNEQFF.

The chain carries TRBV27 and TRBJ1-1; 8 bases fit TRBD1. There are 14 residues in the CDR3. The germline V gene has CDR1 MNHEY and CDR2 SMNVEV (reference sequence). V shed 5 bases, J shed 3 bases, and the junction held 5 bases outside the gene matches. The CDR3 nucleotides are TGTGCCAGCAGTCCGTGGACAGGGCACACTGAAGCTTTCTTT. Translated, it gives CASSPWTGHTEAFF.

The J gene is TRBJ2-7, the V gene TRBV11-2; D perhaps matches TRBD2 (6 bases). Trimming removed 5 bases from V and 5 bases from J, with 10 bases in between. Germline V gene data show CDR1 as SGHAT and CDR2 as FQNNGV. This CDR3 contains 12 residues. Here the CDR3 DNA reads TGTGCCAGCAGCGATGCTAGCGACGAGCAGTACTTC. Protein sequence: CASSDASDEQYF.

The chain is built from TRBV5-6 and TRBJ2-1, with 7 positions matching TRBD2. J lost 2 bases, V lost 5 bases, and 7 bases had no gene match. Germline values: CDR1 SGHDT, CDR2 YYEEEE. This CDR3 spans 15 amino acids. Here the CDR3 reads CASRPPSGPYNEQFF. The CDR3, as DNA: TGTGCCAGCAGACCACCTAGCGGCCCCTACAATGAGCAGTTCTTC.

The V call is TRBV6-1, the J call TRBJ1-1; the D is unclear. The CDR3 is made up of 13 amino acids. Per germline, CDR1 MNHNS and CDR2 SASEGT. V was pared by 2 bases and J by 2 bases, with 6 bases between. The CDR3 loop reads CASSERGNTEAFF. In DNA form, the CDR3 reads TGTGCCAGCAGTGAACGGGGTAACACTGAAGCTTTCTTT.

The chain carries TRBV19 and TRBJ2-1; D not resolved. Per the germline V gene, CDR1 is LNHDA and CDR2 is SQIVND (reference sequence). The ends were cut back, 4 bases at V and 8 bases at J, with 6 bases in the middle. This CDR3 spans 11 amino acids. The CDR3 sequence: CASSTYDEQFF. CDR3 in DNA: TGTGCCAGTAGTACATACGATGAGCAGTTCTTC. The variable domain in full, completed from reference TRBV19 and TRBJ2-1, reads DGGITQSPKYLFRKEGQNVTLSCEQNLNHDAMYWYRQDPGQGLRLIYYSQIVNDFQKGDIAEGYSVSREKKESFPLTVTSAQKNPTAFYLCASSTYDEQFFGPGTRLTVL.

This rearrangement joins TRBV10-3 to TRBJ2-1; D ambiguous. Germline values: CDR1 ENHRY, CDR2 SYGVKD. V lost 7 bases to trimming and J lost 1 base, with 8 bases between them. This CDR3 has 13 amino acids. CDR3 DNA: TGTGCCATCACCCCTGAATCCTACAATGAGCAGTTCTTC. It encodes CAITPESYNEQFF.

The chain combines TRBV9 with TRBJ2-5; D may match TRBD1 or TRBD2 (6 bases each). The CDR3 runs to 13 residues. V was cut by 4 bases and J by 5 bases, with 12 bases left in between. Germline V gene data show CDR1 as SGDLS and CDR2 as YYNGEE. CDR3 in DNA: TGTGCCAGCAGCTCGCGAGGGGGGGAGACCCAGTACTTC. Amino acid sequence: CASSSRGGETQYF.

This chain connects TRBV29-1 to TRBJ2-7; D not certain. The CDR3 spans 11 residues. V was shortened by 4 bases and J by 3 bases, with 7 bases between the two germline ends. The V gene's germline CDR1 is SQVTM and CDR2 ANQGSEA. CDR3 region: CSVVLSYEQYF. For the CDR3, the DNA is TGCAGCGTTGTGCTTAGCTACGAGCAGTACTTC.

The V call is TRBV2, the J call TRBJ1-1; D might be TRBD1 (6 bases). The CDR3 extends over 13 amino acids. Trimming removed 7 bases from V and 2 bases from J, with 11 bases in between. CDR1 and CDR2 (germline): SNHLY, FYNNEI. CDR3 DNA sequence: TGTGCCAGCAAGGGGGAGATTAACACTGAAGCTTTCTTT. Translation: CASKGEINTEAFF. The whole variable domain, filled in from reference TRBV2 and TRBJ1-1, reads EPEVTQTPSHQVTQMGQEVILRCVPISNHLYFYWYRQILGQKVEFLVSFYNNEISEKSEIFDDQFSVERPDGSNFTLKIRSTKLEDSAMYFCASKGEINTEAFFGQGTRLTVV.

This chain uses TRBV7-2 with TRBJ2-1; D ambiguous. CDR3 size: 13 residues. Germline V gene data show CDR1 as SGHTA and CDR2 as FQGNSA. V lost 4 bases, J lost 4 bases, and 8 bases lay in between. In DNA, the CDR3 is TGTGCCAGCAGCTCTTATTCTTACAATGAGCAGTTCTTC. Translating it yields CASSSYSYNEQFF.

The rearrangement uses TRBV5-8 and TRBJ2-3; D is undetermined. Trimming removed 2 bases at V and 1 base at J, with 11 bases between. In germline, CDR1 is SGHTS, CDR2 YDEGEE. This CDR3 comprises 15 residues. CDR3 coding DNA: TGTGCCAGCAGCTTCAGTGCCTTCGGCACAGATACGCAGTATTTT. This encodes CASSFSAFGTDTQYF.

The chain is built from TRBV2 and TRBJ2-5; TRBD2 agrees at 9 bases. There are 13 residues in the CDR3. The V and J ends lost 8 bases and 5 bases, in that order; junction bases with no gene match: 6. Looked up from germline, CDR1 is SNHLY and CDR2 is FYNNEI. This CDR3 reads CASCWTSAETQYF. The CDR3 nucleotides are TGTGCCAGCTGCTGGACTAGCGCCGAGACCCAGTACTTC.

J is TRBJ2-5 and V is TRBV2; D is uncertain. The DNA matches TRBJ2-7 better at its end, which makes the J call doubtful. Germline values: CDR1 SNHLY, CDR2 FYNNEI. The CDR3 contains 14 residues. Here the CDR3 DNA reads TGTGCCAGCAGTGTTTCCCGAAATCTCTACGAGCAGTACTTC. This encodes CASSVSRNLYEQYF.

This chain uses TRBV27 with TRBJ2-7, with 11 bases that match TRBD2. CDR1 and CDR2 (germline): MNHEY, SMNVEV (reference sequence). J lost 3 bases, V lost 3 bases, and 7 bases had no gene match. The CDR3 runs 16 residues. CDR3 sequence reads: CASSLNSGRGFYEQYF. The CDR3 region has the DNA TGTGCCAGCAGTTTGAATAGCGGGAGGGGTTTCTACGAGCAGTACTTC.

The V and J genes are TRBV11-2 and TRBJ2-7; 8 bases align to TRBD2. V lost 5 bases to trimming and J lost 5 bases; unmatched junction nucleotides: 14. Germline CDR1 SGHAT, CDR2 FQNNGV. This CDR3 is built from 16 residues. The CDR3 nucleotides read TGTGCCAGCAGCCAAGGGTCGAGCGGGAGTATCGACGAGCAGTACTTC. Protein product: CASSQGSSGSIDEQYF.

The J gene is TRBJ2-3, the V gene TRBV4-3, with D perhaps matching TRBD1 or TRBD2 (5 bases each). The CDR3 runs to 14 residues. Germline V gene lookup returns CDR1 LGHNA and CDR2 YSLEER. The ends were cut back, 2 bases at V and 4 bases at J, with 10 bases in the middle. CDR3 region: CASSQLGAADTQYF. CDR3 nucleotide sequence: TGCGCCAGCAGCCAACTCGGGGCAGCAGATACGCAGTATTTT.

The chain combines TRBV4-1 with TRBJ2-3, with 7 bases matching TRBD2. Trimming took 4 bases from V and 2 from J; bases not matched to a gene: 15. CDR3 length: 18 residues. The germline V gene has CDR1 MGHRA and CDR2 YSYEKL. The CDR3 nucleotides read TGCGCCAGCAGCCTCTCCCTAATGGGCGGGGGTTACACAGATACGCAGTATTTT. Translating it yields CASSLSLMGGGYTDTQYF.

V usage is TRBV19 and J usage is TRBJ1-5; the D is unclear. CDR1 LNHDA and CDR2 SQIVND come from the germline V gene (reference sequence). This CDR3 has 15 amino acids. V was shortened by 2 bases and J by 0 bases, with 8 bases between the two germline ends. CDR3 coding DNA: TGTGCCAGTAGTATAATAGGAGATAGCAATCAGCCCCAGCATTTT. Amino acid sequence: CASSIIGDSNQPQHF.

The chain recombines TRBV6-5 with TRBJ2-7; weak D call: TRBD1 (6 bases). Trimming shortened V by 5 bases and J by 1 base, and 6 bases separated the two germline ends. Germline-derived CDR1 and CDR2 are MNHEY and SVGAGI. The CDR3 runs to 12 residues. CDR3 region: CASSTGSYEQYF. The CDR3 nucleotides read TGTGCCAGCAGTACAGGGTCCTACGAGCAGTACTTC.

This CDR3 reads CASSIGDSITGELFF. Written as DNA, the CDR3 is TGTGCCAGTAGTATAGGGGACAGTATCACCGGGGAGCTGTTTTTT. The chain uses TRBV19 and TRBJ2-2; the match to TRBD1 covers 7 bases. Per the germline V gene, CDR1 is LNHDA and CDR2 is SQIVND (reference sequence). The CDR3 has 15 amino acids. V gave up 1 base and J gave up 4 bases; unmatched junction bases: 3.

The chain joins TRBV5-4 to TRBJ1-6; 7 bases agree with TRBD1. This CDR3 is built from 15 residues. CDR1 is SGHNT and CDR2 is YYREEE in the germline V gene (reference sequence). Trimming at V came to 0 bases and at J to 9 bases, leaving 6 bases not matched to a gene. This chain's CDR3 is CASSLGGQNGSPLHF. In DNA, the CDR3 is TGTGCCAGCAGCTTGGGGGGACAGAACGGTTCACCCCTCCACTTT. Drawing the rest from reference TRBV5-4 and TRBJ1-6, the complete variable domain is ETGVTQSPTHLIKTRGQQVTLRCSSQSGHNTVSWYQQALGQGPQFIFQYYREEENGRGNFPPRFSGLQFPNYSSELNVNALELDDSALYLCASSLGGQNGSPLHFGNGTRLTVT.